A single sample is the source of the 6 T cell receptor beta chains below, sequenced in a study of shared clonotypes between healthy human individuals. The data were produced by immunoSEQ multiplex PCR, yet TCRdb's version contains in-frame clones alone and is incomplete. The sample holds over a million clones, roughly 96% seen once. The source material was naive CD4+ T cells sorted from blood. Subset defined: CD45RA+ positively selected. Receptors originate from a man aged 30 to 39 in good health.

The rearrangement uses TRBV19 and TRBJ1-3; no definite D call. Trimming shortened V by 3 bases and J by 0 bases, and 9 bases separated the two germline ends. The germline V gene encodes CDR1 LNHDA and CDR2 SQIVND (reference sequence). The CDR3 runs 15 residues. In nucleotides, the CDR3 is TGTGCCAGTAGTATGGGTCTAGACTCTGGAAACACCATATATTTT. It yields the protein CASSMGLDSGNTIYF. The full variable domain, completed using reference TRBV19 and TRBJ1-3, is DGGITQSPKYLFRKEGQNVTLSCEQNLNHDAMYWYRQDPGQGLRLIYYSQIVNDFQKGDIAEGYSVSREKKESFPLTVTSAQKNPTAFYLCASSMGLDSGNTIYFGEGSWLTVV.

The chain couples TRBV5-4 to TRBJ2-1; D unresolved. The CDR3 length is 13 residues. Germline V gives CDR1 SGHNT, CDR2 YYREEE (reference sequence). V lost 2 bases, J lost 15 bases, and 18 bases lay in between. CDR3 in DNA: TGTGCCAGCAGCTTTGGGTCCGACCCCCTCCCGTTCTTC. Protein sequence: CASSFGSDPLPFF.

The chain is built from TRBV7-2 and TRBJ1-5, with a possible D match to TRBD1 (6 bases). Germline V gene lookup returns CDR1 SGHTA and CDR2 FQGNSA. V lost 1 base, J lost 2 bases, and 12 bases lay in between. This CDR3 is 16 amino acids long. CDR3 DNA: TGTGCCAGCAGCTTAGGCGCAGGGGAAGGCAATCAGCCCCAGCATTTT. Protein: CASSLGAGEGNQPQHF.

V and J are TRBV5-5 and TRBJ1-2, with 11 bases identical to TRBD1. With V trimmed by 1 base and J by 8 bases, 7 bases remained unmatched. Germline CDR1 reads SGHKS; CDR2 reads YYEKEE (reference sequence). This CDR3 has 15 residues. CDR3 nucleotide sequence: TGTGCCAGCAGCTTGCTCCCGGGACAGGGGGAGGGCTACACCTTC. Its protein is CASSLLPGQGEGYTF.

This chain uses TRBV14 with TRBJ2-3; weak D call: TRBD2 (6 bases). Germline-derived CDR1 and CDR2 are SGHDN and FVKESK. The V and J ends lost 2 bases and 2 bases respectively, with 8 bases between them. CDR3 length equals 14 residues. The CDR3 DNA reads as TGTGCCAGCAGCCAAAGGGACTTCACAGATACGCAGTATTTT. Translated: CASSQRDFTDTQYF.

The gene calls are TRBV7-9 and TRBJ2-1; D not certain. The CDR3 runs 15 residues. V was cut by 1 base and J by 0 bases, with 7 bases left in between. Germline CDR1 reads SEHNR; CDR2 reads FQNEAQ (reference sequence). CDR3 residues: CASSLVVGSYNEQFF. For the CDR3, the DNA is TGTGCCAGCAGCTTAGTTGTGGGCTCCTACAATGAGCAGTTCTTC.